This is a list of T cell receptor beta chains from one sample in a study of T cell repertoires in cytomegalovirus infection. TCRdb re-called the reads through MiXCR, storing one row per CDR3 protein. The data contain about 460,000 distinct CDR3 sequences, 11% of them seen just once; the ten biggest clones take up 10%. Source material: PBMCs. Receptor source: a human donor in good health (CMV status not recorded). Some clones in this sample may be carry-over from other donors' samples. The CDR3 runs from the conserved cysteine through the conserved F or W. D genes are given only for firm matches. The size of a clone is reported for some rows only, either as once, few or many, or as a class for expanded clones.

CDR3aa: CASSSRGGAGELFF
CDR3nt: TGTGCCAGCAGCTCCCGGGGTGGAGCCGGGGAGCTGTTTTTT
j_gene: TRBJ2-2
v_gene: TRBV7-6
abundance: many
d_gene: .

CDR3aa: CASSPGHSNQPQHF
CDR3nt: TGTGCCAGCAGCCCGGGGCATAGCAATCAGCCCCAGCATTTT
j_gene: TRBJ1-5
v_gene: TRBV7-2
abundance: many
d_gene: .

CDR3aa: CASSSRVGPIYEQYF
CDR3nt: TGTGCCAGCAGTTCTCGGGTAGGGCCCATCTACGAGCAGTACTTC
j_gene: TRBJ2-7
v_gene: TRBV6-6
abundance: few
d_gene: .

CDR3aa: CASSILGLNTEAFF
CDR3nt: TGTGCCAGCAGTATCTTGGGTCTCAACACTGAAGCTTTCTTT
j_gene: TRBJ1-1
v_gene: TRBV6-1
abundance: many
d_gene: .

CDR3aa: CATSDLGIEAFF
CDR3nt: TGTGCCACCAGTGATTTGGGTATCGAAGCTTTCTTT
j_gene: TRBJ1-1
v_gene: TRBV24-1
abundance: few
d_gene: .

CDR3aa: CASSTIAGGPGYEQYF
CDR3nt: TGTGCCAGCAGCACCATAGCGGGAGGGCCGGGGTACGAGCAGTACTTC
j_gene: TRBJ2-7
v_gene: TRBV6-6
abundance: few
d_gene: TRBD2

CDR3aa: CASSCDRGFNQPQHF
CDR3nt: TGTGCTAGCAGTTGCGACAGGGGGTTCAATCAGCCCCAGCATTTT
j_gene: TRBJ1-5
v_gene: TRBV7-7
abundance: .
d_gene: TRBD1

CDR3aa: CASSFRTGQGYTF
CDR3nt: TGTGCCAGCAGCTTCCGCACAGGGCAAGGCTACACCTTC
j_gene: TRBJ1-2
v_gene: TRBV27
abundance: .
d_gene: .

CDR3aa: CASSPWDGGSGELFF
CDR3nt: TGTGCCAGCAGCCCATGGGACGGGGGCTCCGGGGAGCTGTTTTTT
j_gene: TRBJ2-2
v_gene: TRBV7-2
abundance: many
d_gene: .

CDR3aa: CASSLGVSRQETQYF
CDR3nt: TGTGCCAGCAGTTTAGGAGTAAGCCGCCAAGAGACCCAGTACTTC
j_gene: TRBJ2-5
v_gene: TRBV12-3/TRBV12-4
abundance: many
d_gene: .

CDR3aa: CSVEEGFF
CDR3nt: TGCAGCGTTGAAGAGGGTTTCTTT
j_gene: TRBJ1-1
v_gene: TRBV29-1
abundance: few
d_gene: .

CDR3aa: CASSQDVGRNEKLFF
CDR3nt: TGCGCCAGCAGCCAAGATGTCGGAAGGAATGAAAAACTGTTTTTT
j_gene: TRBJ1-4
v_gene: TRBV4-1
abundance: many
d_gene: .

CDR3aa: CASGSWAEAFF
CDR3nt: TGTGCCTCCGGATCTTGGGCTGAAGCTTTCTTT
j_gene: TRBJ1-1
v_gene: TRBV30
abundance: few
d_gene: .

CDR3aa: CASSLAGVSDEQFF
CDR3nt: TGTGCCAGCAGCTTAGCGGGAGTGTCAGATGAGCAGTTCTTC
j_gene: TRBJ2-1
v_gene: TRBV11-3
abundance: many
d_gene: .

CDR3aa: CAISGDNQPQHF
CDR3nt: TGTGCCATCTCAGGGGACAATCAGCCCCAGCATTTT
j_gene: TRBJ1-5
v_gene: TRBV10-3
abundance: many
d_gene: .

CDR3aa: CASSLVVGTLDNEQFF
CDR3nt: TGTGCCAGCAGCTTAGTAGTTGGGACTTTAGACAATGAGCAGTTCTTC
j_gene: TRBJ2-1
v_gene: TRBV7-9
abundance: .
d_gene: .

CDR3aa: CASSLQQGSGNTIYF
CDR3nt: TGCGCCAGCAGCTTACAACAGGGTTCCGGAAACACCATATATTTT
j_gene: TRBJ1-3
v_gene: TRBV5-1
abundance: many
d_gene: .

CDR3aa: CAIRTARQLF
CDR3nt: TGTGCCATCAGGACCGCTAGACAGCTCTTC
j_gene: TRBJ2-1
v_gene: TRBV2
abundance: few
d_gene: .

CDR3aa: CASSPPRQGLNEQFF
CDR3nt: TGTGCCAGCTCACCACCGCGTCAGGGACTAAATGAGCAGTTCTTC
j_gene: TRBJ2-1
v_gene: TRBV18
abundance: many
d_gene: TRBD2

CDR3aa: CASSPPGASYGYTF
CDR3nt: TGTGCCAGCAGCCCACCCGGGGCCTCCTATGGCTACACCTTC
j_gene: TRBJ1-2
v_gene: TRBV7-9
abundance: many
d_gene: .

CDR3aa: CSVSGLAGGYEQYF
CDR3nt: TGCAGCGTCTCGGGACTAGCGGGAGGTTACGAGCAGTACTTC
j_gene: TRBJ2-7
v_gene: TRBV29-1
abundance: few
d_gene: TRBD2

CDR3aa: CSVIRGPYEQYF
CDR3nt: TGCAGCGTGATAAGGGGTCCCTACGAGCAGTACTTC
j_gene: TRBJ2-7
v_gene: TRBV29-1
abundance: many
d_gene: .

CDR3aa: CASKARGPTGANVLTF
CDR3nt: TGTGCCAGCAAAGCCAGGGGACCAACTGGGGCCAACGTCCTGACTTTC
j_gene: TRBJ2-6
v_gene: TRBV28
abundance: many
d_gene: .

CDR3aa: CASSASRDSTDTQYF
CDR3nt: TGTGCCAGCAGCGCCTCTCGGGACAGCACAGATACGCAGTATTTT
j_gene: TRBJ2-3
v_gene: TRBV7-3
abundance: many
d_gene: .

CDR3aa: CASTTGQAYGYTF
CDR3nt: TGTGCCAGCACTACGGGACAGGCCTATGGCTACACCTTC
j_gene: TRBJ1-2
v_gene: TRBV12-3/TRBV12-4
abundance: many
d_gene: TRBD1

CDR3aa: CASSPTRAGYNEQFF
CDR3nt: TGTGCCAGCAGTCCTACTCGGGCGGGGTACAATGAGCAGTTCTTC
j_gene: TRBJ2-1
v_gene: TRBV6-2/TRBV6-3
abundance: few
d_gene: .

CDR3aa: CASSLVGRETGELFF
CDR3nt: TGTGCCAGCAGCTTGGTGGGCCGAGAAACCGGGGAGCTGTTTTTT
j_gene: TRBJ2-2
v_gene: TRBV5-4
abundance: .
d_gene: .

CDR3aa: CASSQVGDQGINEQFF
CDR3nt: TGTGCCAGCAGCCAAGTGGGGGATCAAGGCATCAATGAGCAGTTCTTC
j_gene: TRBJ2-1
v_gene: TRBV14
abundance: few
d_gene: .

CDR3aa: CASTLGSTSTDTQYF
CDR3nt: TGTGCCAGCACCCTGGGGTCAACTAGCACAGATACGCAGTATTTT
j_gene: TRBJ2-3
v_gene: TRBV28
abundance: few
d_gene: .

CDR3aa: CSASKAGGWGNQPQHF
CDR3nt: TGCAGTGCTAGTAAGGCAGGGGGTTGGGGCAATCAGCCCCAGCATTTT
j_gene: TRBJ1-5
v_gene: TRBV20-1
abundance: many
d_gene: TRBD1

CDR3aa: CASNRGVFWTEAFF
CDR3nt: TGTGCCAGCAACAGGGGCGTCTTCTGGACTGAAGCTTTCTTT
j_gene: TRBJ1-1
v_gene: TRBV12-3/TRBV12-4
abundance: many
d_gene: TRBD1

CDR3aa: CSARGAAGQPQHF
CDR3nt: TGCAGTGCTAGAGGGGCGGCGGGGCAGCCCCAGCATTTT
j_gene: TRBJ1-5
v_gene: TRBV20-1
abundance: .
d_gene: .

CDR3aa: CASTHQGYQETQYF
CDR3nt: TGTGCCAGCACCCACCAGGGCTACCAAGAGACCCAGTACTTC
j_gene: TRBJ2-5
v_gene: TRBV12-3/TRBV12-4
abundance: .
d_gene: .

CDR3aa: CSAESGGHEQFF
CDR3nt: TGCAGTGCAGAGTCAGGGGGTCATGAGCAGTTCTTC
j_gene: TRBJ2-1
v_gene: TRBV20-1
abundance: few
d_gene: TRBD1

CDR3aa: CASSPRGRGANVPTF
CDR3nt: TGTGCCAGCAGCCCCAGGGGGAGAGGGGCCAACGTCCCGACTTTC
j_gene: TRBJ2-6
v_gene: TRBV28
abundance: .
d_gene: TRBD1

CDR3aa: CASEGGGYGYTF
CDR3nt: TGTGCCTCCGAGGGGGGCGGCTATGGCTACACCTTC
j_gene: TRBJ1-2
v_gene: TRBV19
abundance: many
d_gene: .

CDR3aa: CASSMVGTGDETQYF
CDR3nt: TGCGCCAGCAGCATGGTAGGGACAGGGGACGAGACCCAGTACTTC
j_gene: TRBJ2-5
v_gene: TRBV5-1
abundance: .
d_gene: TRBD1

CDR3aa: CATSRERGPYTEAFF
CDR3nt: TGTGCCACCAGCAGGGAGAGGGGGCCGTACACTGAAGCTTTCTTT
j_gene: TRBJ1-1
v_gene: TRBV15
abundance: many
d_gene: TRBD1

CDR3aa: CASSLGRGGNTIYF
CDR3nt: TGTGCCAGCAGCTTAGGACGGGGTGGAAACACCATATATTTT
j_gene: TRBJ1-3
v_gene: TRBV7-2
abundance: many
d_gene: .